Listed here is a single TCR beta chain. Antigen specificity is unknown. The method was immunoSEQ multiplex PCR; TCRdb's version includes in-frame clones alone and lacks a portion of them. The repertoire includes roughly 45,000 clones, approximately 90% of them detected once, and about 0.53% sits in the top ten. The source of the sample is a study of regulatory and conventional T cells in RAG deficiency. Conventional CD4+ T cells were sorted from blood as CD25-low CD127-high cells. The CDR3 is 11 amino acids. Germline V lookup: CDR1 SGHAT, CDR2 FQDESV (reference sequence). Deletions cut 5 bases from V and 11 bases from J, with 10 bases between. Broader study findings: These Omenn syndrome Treg sorts may hold peripherally activated cells instead. Shannon entropy was markedly lower and Simpson indices higher in RAG-deficient patients than control T-cell subsets. Omenn patients showed >80% Treg-Tconv overlap and shorter CDR3 lengths.

These same data were also listed under a study on regulatory T cells. That work adds: Primers: 52 TRBV forward and 13 TRBJ reverse. Skewed V and J usage and few unique V-J pairs marked patient repertoires, most in Tregs.

The chain has TRBV11-1 and TRBJ2-1, with D tentatively TRBD1 (6 bases). The TCR was taken from a human donor in good health. Sequencing was done on a sample of CD4+ effector T cells sorted from blood. The CDR3: CASSLDSKQFF. In nucleotides, the CDR3 is TGTGCCAGCAGCCTGGACAGCAAGCAGTTCTTC.